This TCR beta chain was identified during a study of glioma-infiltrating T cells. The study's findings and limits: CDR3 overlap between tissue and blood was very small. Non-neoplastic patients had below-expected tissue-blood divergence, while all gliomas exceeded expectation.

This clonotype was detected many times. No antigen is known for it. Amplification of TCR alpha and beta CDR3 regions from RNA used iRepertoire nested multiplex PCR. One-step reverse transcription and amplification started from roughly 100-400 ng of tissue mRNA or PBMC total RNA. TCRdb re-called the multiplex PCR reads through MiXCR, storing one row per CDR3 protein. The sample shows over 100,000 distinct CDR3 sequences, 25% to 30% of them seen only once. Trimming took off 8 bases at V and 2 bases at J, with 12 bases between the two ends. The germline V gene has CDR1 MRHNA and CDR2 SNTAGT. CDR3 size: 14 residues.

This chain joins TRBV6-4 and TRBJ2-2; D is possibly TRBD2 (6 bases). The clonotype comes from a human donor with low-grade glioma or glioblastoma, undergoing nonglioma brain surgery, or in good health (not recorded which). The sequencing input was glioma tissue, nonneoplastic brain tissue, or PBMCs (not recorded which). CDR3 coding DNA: TGTGCCAGCGGGACTCAGTATAACACCGGGGAGCTGTTTTTT. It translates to CASGTQYNTGELFF.